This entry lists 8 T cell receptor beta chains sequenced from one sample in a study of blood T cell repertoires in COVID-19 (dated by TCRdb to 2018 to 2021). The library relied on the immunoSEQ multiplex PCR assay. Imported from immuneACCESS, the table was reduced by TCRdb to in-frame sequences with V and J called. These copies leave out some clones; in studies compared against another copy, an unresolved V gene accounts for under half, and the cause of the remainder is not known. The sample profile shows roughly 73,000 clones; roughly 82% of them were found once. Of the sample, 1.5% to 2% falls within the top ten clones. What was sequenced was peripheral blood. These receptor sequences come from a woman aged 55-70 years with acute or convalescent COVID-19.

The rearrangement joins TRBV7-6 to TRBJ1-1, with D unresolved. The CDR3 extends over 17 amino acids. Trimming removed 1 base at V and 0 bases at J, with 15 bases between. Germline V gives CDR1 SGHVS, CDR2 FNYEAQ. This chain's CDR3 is CASSLVSLGVMNTEAFF. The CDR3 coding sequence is TGTGCCAGCAGCTTAGTATCTTTGGGCGTAATGAACACTGAAGCTTTCTTT.

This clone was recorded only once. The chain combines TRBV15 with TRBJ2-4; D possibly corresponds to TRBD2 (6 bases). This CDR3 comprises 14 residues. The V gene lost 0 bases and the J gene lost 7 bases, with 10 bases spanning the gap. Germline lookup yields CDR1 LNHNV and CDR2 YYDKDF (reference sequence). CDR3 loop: CATSRELAGNIQYF. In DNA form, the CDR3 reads TGTGCCACCAGCAGAGAACTAGCTGGCAACATTCAGTACTTC.

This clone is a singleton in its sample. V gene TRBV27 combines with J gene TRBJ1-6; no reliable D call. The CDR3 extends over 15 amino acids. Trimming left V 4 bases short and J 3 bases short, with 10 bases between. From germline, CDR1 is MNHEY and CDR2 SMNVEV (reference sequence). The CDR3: CASSSQAIYNSPLHF. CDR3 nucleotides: TGTGCCAGCAGTTCCCAGGCGATCTATAATTCACCCCTCCACTTT.

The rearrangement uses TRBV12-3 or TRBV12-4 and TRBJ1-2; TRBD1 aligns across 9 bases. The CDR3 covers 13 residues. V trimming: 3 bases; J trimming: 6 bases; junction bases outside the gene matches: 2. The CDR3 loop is CASSFGTGNGYTF. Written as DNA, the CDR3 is TGTGCCAGCAGTTTCGGGACAGGGAATGGCTACACCTTC.

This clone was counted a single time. The CDR3 reads CASSLGQGAYGEETQYF. The CDR3 DNA reads TGTGCCAGCAGCCTCGGACAGGGGGCGTACGGGGAAGAGACCCAGTACTTC. The V and J genes are TRBV5-4 and TRBJ2-5, with 11 bases that match TRBD1. Germline loops: CDR1 SGHNT, CDR2 YYREEE (reference sequence). Trimming removed 4 bases from V and 3 bases from J; junction bases left unmatched: 11. CDR3 length equals 17 residues.

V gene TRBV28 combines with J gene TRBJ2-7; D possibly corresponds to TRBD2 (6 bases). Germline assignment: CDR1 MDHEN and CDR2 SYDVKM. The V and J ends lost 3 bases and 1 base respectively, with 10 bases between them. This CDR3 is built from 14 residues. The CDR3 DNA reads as TGTGCCAGCAGTTTCTCTAGCGCTTCCTACGAGCAGTACTTC. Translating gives CASSFSSASYEQYF.

The CDR3 loop reads CSVQSSGQGAFF. As DNA, the CDR3 is TGCAGCGTTCAAAGCAGTGGGCAGGGGGCTTTCTTT. The chain joins TRBV29-1 to TRBJ1-1; TRBD1 might be the D (6 bases). The CDR3 runs to 12 residues. Trimming cost V 5 bases and J 11 bases, with 18 bases left between them. Germline loops: CDR1 SQVTM, CDR2 ANQGSEA.

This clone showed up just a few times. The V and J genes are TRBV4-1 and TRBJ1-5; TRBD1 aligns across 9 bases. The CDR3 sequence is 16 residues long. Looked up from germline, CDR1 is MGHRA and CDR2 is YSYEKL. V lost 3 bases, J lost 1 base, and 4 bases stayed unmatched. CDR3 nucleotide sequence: TGCGCCAGCAGCCAGGGGACAGGGTGGAGCAATCAGCCCCAGCATTTT. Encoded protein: CASSQGTGWSNQPQHF.